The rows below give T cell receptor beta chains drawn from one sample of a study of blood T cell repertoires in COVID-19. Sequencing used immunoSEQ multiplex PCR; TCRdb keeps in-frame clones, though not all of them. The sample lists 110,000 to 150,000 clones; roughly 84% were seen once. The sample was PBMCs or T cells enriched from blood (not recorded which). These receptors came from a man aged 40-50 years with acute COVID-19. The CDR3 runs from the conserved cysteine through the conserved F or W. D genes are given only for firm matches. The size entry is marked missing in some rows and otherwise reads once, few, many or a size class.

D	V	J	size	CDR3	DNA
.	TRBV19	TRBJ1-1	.	CASSHQGLGNTEAFF	TGTGCCAGTTCGCACCAGGGTTTAGGGAACACTGAAGCTTTCTTT
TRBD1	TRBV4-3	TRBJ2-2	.	CASSQVTGPNTGELFF	TGCGCCAGCAGCCAGGTGACAGGGCCGAACACCGGGGAGCTGTTTTTT
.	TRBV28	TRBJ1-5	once	CASSLPQGPNQPQHF	TGTGCCAGCAGCCTACCACAGGGACCCAATCAGCCCCAGCATTTT
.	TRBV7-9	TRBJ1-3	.	CASSLADRENTIYF	TGTGCCAGCAGCTTAGCAGACAGAGAAAACACCATATATTTT
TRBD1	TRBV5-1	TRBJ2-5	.	CASSLGDRGGETQYF	TGCGCCAGCAGCTTGGGCGACAGGGGAGGAGAGACCCAGTACTTC
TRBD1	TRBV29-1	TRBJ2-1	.	CSALLYTGGGEQFF	TGCAGCGCCCTACTGTACACAGGGGGAGGCGAGCAGTTCTTC
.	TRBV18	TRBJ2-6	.	CASSPSGRGANVLTF	TGTGCCAGCTCACCATCAGGGAGGGGGGCCAACGTCCTGACTTTC
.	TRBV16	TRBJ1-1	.	CASSQGHLNTEAFF	TGTGCCAGCAGCCAGGGACACTTAAACACTGAAGCTTTCTTT
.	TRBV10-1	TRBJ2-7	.	CASSDRRTYEQYF	TGCGCCAGCAGTGATCGGAGAACCTACGAGCAGTACTTC
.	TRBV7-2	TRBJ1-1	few	CASSSLSGNTEAFF	TGTGCCAGCAGCTCCCTAAGCGGGAACACTGAAGCTTTCTTT
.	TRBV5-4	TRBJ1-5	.	CASSLDRNQPQHF	TGTGCCAGCAGCTTGGATCGGAATCAGCCCCAGCATTTT
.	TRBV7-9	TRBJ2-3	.	CASRPTTGTQLSTDTQYF	TGTGCCAGCAGACCGACGACCGGGACACAACTCAGCACAGATACGCAGTATTTT
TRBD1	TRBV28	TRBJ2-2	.	CASRPSRGRTGELFF	TGTGCCAGCAGGCCATCCAGGGGGCGCACCGGGGAGCTGTTTTTT
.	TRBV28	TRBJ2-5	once	CASSPLRSDQETQYF	TGTGCCAGCAGTCCCTTGCGGAGTGACCAAGAGACCCAGTACTTC
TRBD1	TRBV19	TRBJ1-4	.	CASSTRTGGNEKLFF	TGTGCCAGTAGTACCCGGACAGGGGGAAATGAAAAACTGTTTTTT
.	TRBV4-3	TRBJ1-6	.	CASSQRGIEDSPLHF	TGCGCCAGCAGCCAGCGCGGGATAGAGGACTCACCCCTCCACTTT
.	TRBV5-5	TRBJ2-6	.	CASTRTSSLSGANVLTF	TGTGCCAGCACCCGGACATCATCCCTCTCTGGGGCCAACGTCCTGACTTTC
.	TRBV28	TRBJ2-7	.	CASSTAQGSSYEQYF	TGTGCCAGCAGTACAGCTCAGGGTAGCTCCTACGAGCAGTACTTC
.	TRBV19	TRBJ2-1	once	CASSPTVRNYNEQFF	TGTGCCAGTAGTCCCACAGTGCGAAACTACAATGAGCAGTTCTTC
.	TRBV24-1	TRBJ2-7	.	CALLRSVRVYEQYF	TGTGCACTCCTACGGTCTGTACGAGTCTACGAGCAGTACTTC
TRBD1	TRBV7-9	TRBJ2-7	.	CASSLYRGEQYF	TGTGCCAGCAGCTTATACAGGGGCGAGCAGTACTTC
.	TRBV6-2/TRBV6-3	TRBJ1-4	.	CASSSRINEKLFF	TGTGCCAGCAGTTCCAGGATTAATGAAAAACTGTTTTTT
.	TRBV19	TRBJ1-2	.	CASSQLTGSEGYGYTF	TGTGCCAGTAGTCAACTTACAGGGTCAGAAGGCTATGGCTACACCTTC
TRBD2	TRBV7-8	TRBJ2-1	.	CASSQGLAGGEQFF	TGTGCCAGCAGCCAAGGACTAGCGGGAGGGGAACAGTTCTTC
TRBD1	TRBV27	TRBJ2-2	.	CASSPLAATGHGELFF	TGTGCCAGCAGTCCCCTTGCCGCGACAGGGCACGGGGAGCTGTTTTTT
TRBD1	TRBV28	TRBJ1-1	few	CASSLWGQFGEAFF	TGTGCCAGCAGTTTATGGGGACAGTTTGGGGAAGCTTTCTTT
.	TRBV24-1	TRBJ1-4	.	CATQGATNEKLFF	TGTGCCACCCAAGGGGCAACTAATGAAAAACTGTTTTTT
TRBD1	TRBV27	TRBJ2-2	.	CASSPWTGGNTGELFF	TGTGCCAGCAGTCCCTGGACAGGGGGGAACACCGGGGAGCTGTTTTTT
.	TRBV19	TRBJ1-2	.	CASSIQGAGLWDGYTF	TGTGCCAGTAGTATACAAGGCGCGGGCTTGTGGGATGGCTACACCTTC
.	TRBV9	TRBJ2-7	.	CASSPRRALQGEQYF	TGTGCCAGCAGCCCGCGCAGGGCCCTACAGGGCGAGCAGTACTTC